These 30 T cell receptor beta chains share one sample of origin, sequenced in a study of T cell responses to AZD1222 COVID-19 vaccine (dated by TCRdb to about 2021). Reading the label with the study, this specimen's time point is: baseline before first vaccination. Libraries were made using the immunoSEQ multiplex PCR assay. This is the immuneACCESS table as TCRdb keeps it, with only in-frame sequences that have V and J called. A part of the clones is gone; compared with another copy, unresolved V genes explain less than half, and the rest is unexplained. The sample profile shows 120,000 or so clones; about 90% of them were found once. Approximately 1.1% of the sample is in the top ten clones. The sample in question was peripheral blood, obtained on day 0 of AZD1222 vaccination. The receptor set was obtained from an adult in good health.

The rearrangement links TRBV18 to TRBJ2-2, with TRBD1 matching 9 bases. The V segment lost 3 bases and the J segment 3 bases; nucleotides outside the gene matches: 5. The CDR3 is made up of 16 amino acids. CDR1 and CDR2 from the germline V gene are KGHSH and LQKENI. The CDR3 loop is CASSPRDRVDTGELFF. In nucleotides, the CDR3 is TGTGCCAGCTCACCCCGGGACAGGGTGGACACCGGGGAGCTGTTTTTT. Supplemented by reference TRBV18 and TRBJ2-2, the full variable domain reads NAGVMQNPRHLVRRRGQEARLRCSPMKGHSHVYWYRQLPEEGLKFMVYLQKENIIDESGMPKERFSAEFPKEGPSILRIQQVVRGDSAAYFCASSPRDRVDTGELFFGEGSRLTVL.

The chain is built from TRBV4-1 and TRBJ2-1, with D perhaps matching TRBD1 or TRBD2 (5 bases each). The V gene lost 4 bases and the J gene lost 4 bases, with 14 bases spanning the gap. CDR1 and CDR2 (germline): MGHRA, YSYEKL. CDR3 length: 15 amino acids. The CDR3 coding sequence is TGCGCCAGCAGCCCCACCCAAGGGGAGTACAATGAGCAGTTCTTC. Its protein is CASSPTQGEYNEQFF.

The V and J genes are TRBV4-1 and TRBJ1-6, with D tentatively TRBD1 (5 bases). Deletions cut 0 bases from V and 5 bases from J, with 8 bases between. CDR3 length: 15 amino acids. CDR1 is MGHRA and CDR2 is YSYEKL in the germline V gene. This CDR3 is CASSQERQNNSPLHF. The CDR3, as DNA: TGCGCCAGCAGCCAAGAGCGACAGAATAATTCACCCCTCCACTTT.

The chain couples TRBV7-2 to TRBJ2-1; D remains ambiguous. Per the germline V gene, CDR1 is SGHTA and CDR2 is FQGNSA. The ends were cut back, 0 bases at V and 9 bases at J, with 12 bases in the middle. This CDR3 is 14 amino acids long. As DNA, the CDR3 is TGTGCCAGCAGCTTAGCTTTTGGCAGGCCTGAGCAGTTCTTC. Amino acid sequence: CASSLAFGRPEQFF.

The chain links TRBV18 to TRBJ1-3; weak D call: TRBD1 (5 bases). V lost 2 bases and J lost 2, with 10 bases in between. Germline CDR1 and CDR2: KGHSH and LQKENI. The CDR3 covers 15 residues. CDR3 bases: TGTGCCAGCTCACCATCGGCGGGGGCTGGAAACACCATATATTTT. Its protein is CASSPSAGAGNTIYF.

CDR3 sequence (DNA): TGTGCCAGTAGTATAGACAGGGGCGGCTATGGCTACACCTTC. It encodes CASSIDRGGYGYTF. J is TRBJ1-2 and V is TRBV19, with D perhaps TRBD1 (6 bases). Germline CDR1 and CDR2: LNHDA and SQIVND (reference sequence). The CDR3 is made up of 14 amino acids. Trimming took 0 bases from V and 4 from J, leaving 9 bases between them.

The V and J genes are TRBV7-3 and TRBJ2-2; 9 bases line up with TRBD2. There are 17 residues in the CDR3. V lost 5 bases and J lost 0; bases outside the gene matches: 7. Germline values: CDR1 SGHTA, CDR2 FQGTGA. CDR3 loop: CASSARAGGPNTGELFF. The CDR3 DNA is TGTGCCAGCAGCGCGCGGGCGGGAGGGCCGAACACCGGGGAGCTGTTTTTT.

The rearrangement uses TRBV10-3 and TRBJ1-5; tentatively, D is TRBD1 (6 bases). Germline loops: CDR1 ENHRY, CDR2 SYGVKD. V was pared by 2 bases and J by 6 bases, with 14 bases between. This CDR3 comprises 15 residues. The CDR3 bases are TGTGCCATCAGTGAGGAAGGGCAGGGGATTCAGCCCCAGCATTTT. Translating it yields CAISEEGQGIQPQHF.

The chain uses TRBV18 and TRBJ1-4; D remains unclear. CDR3 length equals 14 residues. V lost 4 bases to trimming and J lost 0 bases, with 6 bases between them. Germline-derived CDR1 and CDR2 are KGHSH and LQKENI. CDR3 amino acids: CASSQGATNEKLFF. CDR3 nucleotides: TGTGCCAGCTCACAGGGAGCAACTAATGAAAAACTGTTTTTT.

The chain links TRBV19 to TRBJ1-5; no reliable D call. CDR1 is LNHDA, CDR2 SQIVND, per germline (reference sequence). This CDR3 comprises 13 residues. V was trimmed by 2 bases and J by 10 bases, leaving 12 bases between them. CDR3: CASSIRGRGPQHF. The CDR3 DNA is TGTGCCAGTAGTATACGCGGGAGAGGACCCCAGCATTTT.

The gene calls are TRBV2 and TRBJ1-5, with D unresolved. This CDR3 has 14 amino acids. Germline V gene data show CDR1 as SNHLY and CDR2 as FYNNEI. V lost 4 bases and J 4 bases, leaving 11 bases between the germline ends. The CDR3: CASSGRRANQPQHF. CDR3 DNA: TGTGCCAGCAGTGGGCGTAGAGCAAATCAGCCCCAGCATTTT.

CDR3 sequence (DNA): TGTGCCAGTAGTGCGGGCCCAGGGAGCACAGATACGCAGTATTTT. The encoded protein is CASSAGPGSTDTQYF. The genes are TRBV19 and TRBJ2-3, with D perhaps TRBD1 or TRBD2 (5 bases each). Germline CDR1 reads LNHDA; CDR2 reads SQIVND (reference sequence). The CDR3 sequence is 15 residues long. The germline V and J ends were trimmed by 5 bases and 0 bases, with 12 bases remaining between them.

The V and J genes are TRBV7-9 and TRBJ1-5, with D possibly matching TRBD1 (6 bases). The germline V gene has CDR1 SEHNR and CDR2 FQNEAQ (reference sequence). The CDR3 is 14 residues long. V lost 6 bases, J lost 3 bases, and 12 bases lay in between. In nucleotides, the CDR3 is TGTGCCAGCAGTTACGGACAGCTCAATCAGCCCCAGCATTTT. It translates to CASSYGQLNQPQHF. The entire variable domain, with the rest obtained from reference TRBV7-9 and TRBJ1-5, is as follows: DTGVSQNPRHKITKRGQNVTFRCDPISEHNRLYWYRQTLGQGPEFLTYFQNEAQLEKSRLLSDRFSAERPKGSFSTLEIQRTEQGDSAMYLCASSYGQLNQPQHFGDGTRLSIL.

The rearrangement joins TRBV28 to TRBJ1-5; D might be TRBD1 (5 bases). This CDR3 is built from 14 residues. V dropped 7 bases and J dropped 1 base, with 11 bases sitting between them. From germline, CDR1 is MDHEN and CDR2 SYDVKM. The CDR3 bases are TGTGCCAGCAACTGGGGCGGGAGCAATCAGCCCCAGCATTTT. This codes for CASNWGGSNQPQHF.

As DNA, the CDR3 is TGTGCCAGCAGTTCAAGACAGGCCACGAACACCGGGGAGCTGTTTTTT. It encodes CASSSRQATNTGELFF. The V and J genes are TRBV27 and TRBJ2-2, with D maybe TRBD1 (6 bases). Per the germline V gene, CDR1 is MNHEY and CDR2 is SMNVEV (reference sequence). The CDR3 is 16 amino acids. Trimming stripped 4 bases from V and 0 bases from J, with 12 bases between.

The gene calls are TRBV11-2 and TRBJ2-3; D unresolved. This CDR3 has 15 residues. CDR1 SGHAT and CDR2 FQNNGV come from the germline V gene. The V gene lost 5 bases and the J gene lost 0 bases, with 12 bases spanning the gap. CDR3 coding DNA: TGTGCCAGCAGCCCCGGCAGTCCTAGCACAGATACGCAGTATTTT. The encoded protein is CASSPGSPSTDTQYF.

V and J are TRBV28 and TRBJ1-5; D remains ambiguous. The CDR3 is made up of 14 amino acids. V was cut by 4 bases and J by 0 bases, with 7 bases left in between. The germline V gene encodes CDR1 MDHEN and CDR2 SYDVKM. In nucleotides, the CDR3 is TGTGCCAGCAGTTCTTACCTTAGCAATCAGCCCCAGCATTTT. Encoded protein: CASSSYLSNQPQHF.

The rearrangement joins TRBV9 to TRBJ2-2; 11 bases line up with TRBD2. CDR1 is SGDLS, CDR2 YYNGEE, per germline. The CDR3 is 17 amino acids. V trimming: 2 bases; J trimming: 6 bases; junction bases outside the gene matches: 9. CDR3: CASSVTSGSSWAGELFF. DNA of the CDR3: TGTGCCAGCAGCGTCACTAGCGGGAGTTCTTGGGCCGGGGAGCTGTTTTTT. The whole variable domain, remainder taken from reference TRBV9 and TRBJ2-2, is DSGVTQTPKHLITATGQRVTLRCSPRSGDLSVYWYQQSLDQGLQFLIQYYNGEERAKGNILERFSAQQFPDLHSELNLSSLELGDSALYFCASSVTSGSSWAGELFFGEGSRLTVL.

V and J are TRBV6-1 and TRBJ2-5, with no clear D. Trimming pared 6 bases from V and 1 base from J, leaving 15 bases between. Germline CDR1 and CDR2: MNHNS and SASEGT. The CDR3 covers 15 residues. Here the CDR3 reads CASRTVQDFQETQYF. CDR3 DNA sequence: TGTGCCAGCAGAACCGTCCAGGATTTCCAAGAGACCCAGTACTTC.

This chain uses TRBV5-1 with TRBJ1-1, with no clear D. The CDR3 consists of 13 residues. Trimming pared 5 bases from V and 0 bases from J, leaving 8 bases between. Germline V lookup: CDR1 SGHRS, CDR2 YFSETQ. CDR3 in amino acids: CASRSLLNTEAFF. CDR3 nucleotide sequence: TGCGCCAGCAGGTCACTCCTGAACACTGAAGCTTTCTTT.

The rearrangement links TRBV6-5 to TRBJ2-1; TRBD1 matches at 8 bases. CDR3 length equals 15 residues. V lost 3 bases, J lost 9 bases, and 10 bases stayed unmatched. Germline V lookup: CDR1 MNHEY, CDR2 SVGAGI. The DNA for the CDR3 is TGTGCCAGCAGTTATCACGGACAGGGCGTTCGTGAGCAGTTCTTC. This translates into CASSYHGQGVREQFF.

This rearrangement joins TRBV4-1 to TRBJ1-2, with D uncertain. V lost 1 base to trimming and J lost 4 bases, with 16 bases between them. Germline V gene data show CDR1 as MGHRA and CDR2 as YSYEKL. This CDR3 has 16 amino acids. The CDR3 here is CASSQVAGPKTYGYTF. For the CDR3, the DNA is TGCGCCAGCAGCCAAGTGGCGGGCCCCAAGACCTATGGCTACACCTTC.

The V gene is TRBV15, the J gene TRBJ1-1; D gene uncertain. The germline CDR1 and CDR2 sequences are LNHNV and YYDKDF (reference sequence). CDR3 length equals 13 residues. V was trimmed by 0 bases and J by 1 base, leaving 3 bases between them. The CDR3 DNA sequence: TGTGCCACCAGCAGAGACAGGAACACTGAAGCTTTCTTT. This translates into CATSRDRNTEAFF.

This chain uses TRBV27 with TRBJ1-4; D remains unclear. The CDR3 loop spans 14 amino acids. Trimming took 0 bases from V and 5 from J, leaving 7 bases between them. The germline V gene has CDR1 MNHEY and CDR2 SMNVEV (reference sequence). The CDR3 sequence: CASSLSAMNEKLFF. The CDR3, as DNA: TGTGCCAGCAGTTTATCGGCTATGAATGAAAAACTGTTTTTT.

CDR3 residues: CASSAPGRGSYNEQFF. The CDR3 nucleotides read TGTGCCAGCAGCGCGCCGGGCCGAGGATCCTACAATGAGCAGTTCTTC. V gene TRBV7-2 combines with J gene TRBJ2-1; D remains unclear. The ends were cut back, 5 bases at V and 1 base at J, with 15 bases in the middle. Germline V CDR1 and CDR2: SGHTA, FQGNSA. The CDR3 extends over 16 amino acids.

The chain is built from TRBV9 and TRBJ2-1; no firm D call. The V end was cut by 0 bases, the J end by 5 bases, with 9 bases between. Germline loops: CDR1 SGDLS, CDR2 YYNGEE. This CDR3 has 14 amino acids. CDR3 DNA: TGTGCCAGCAGCGTAGTGGTCGGAGACAATGAGCAGTTCTTC. It translates to CASSVVVGDNEQFF. Based on the CDR3 plus reference TRBV9 and TRBJ2-1, the full variable domain is DSGVTQTPKHLITATGQRVTLRCSPRSGDLSVYWYQQSLDQGLQFLIQYYNGEERAKGNILERFSAQQFPDLHSELNLSSLELGDSALYFCASSVVVGDNEQFFGPGTRLTVL.

The rearrangement uses TRBV15 and TRBJ2-1; 10 bases agree with TRBD2. This CDR3 spans 15 amino acids. Germline values: CDR1 LNHNV, CDR2 YYDKDF (reference sequence). Trimming took 4 bases from V and 7 from J; bases not matched to a gene: 7. The CDR3 here is CATSNPSGSPNEQFF. The CDR3 nucleotides read TGTGCCACCAGCAACCCTAGCGGGAGTCCTAATGAGCAGTTCTTC.

J is TRBJ2-1 and V is TRBV6-5; the match to TRBD2 covers 8 bases. The junction had 4 bases not matched to a gene; V was cut back by 5 bases and J by 13 bases. Germline-derived CDR1 and CDR2 are MNHEY and SVGAGI. The CDR3 runs to 11 residues. The CDR3, as DNA: TGTGCCAGCAGTCACCGGACTAGCCAGTTCTTC. Translated: CASSHRTSQFF.

This sequence joins TRBV4-1 and TRBJ1-4, with TRBD1 as a possible D gene (5 bases). The germline V and J ends were trimmed by 3 bases and 4 bases, with 15 bases remaining between them. Germline CDR1 and CDR2: MGHRA and YSYEKL. CDR3 length: 16 amino acids. The CDR3 sequence is CASSHPLRDVNEKLFF. The CDR3 DNA sequence: TGCGCCAGCAGCCATCCCCTCCGGGACGTTAATGAAAAACTGTTTTTT.

V gene TRBV7-9 combines with J gene TRBJ2-5, with TRBD2 matching 8 bases. The CDR3 has 14 residues. Germline CDR1 and CDR2: SEHNR and FQNEAQ (reference sequence). J gave up 8 bases and V 5 bases, and 10 bases lay outside the gene matches. Here the CDR3 DNA reads TGTGCCAGCAGCATGGGACTAGTCAAAACCACCCAGTACTTC. It yields the protein CASSMGLVKTTQYF.